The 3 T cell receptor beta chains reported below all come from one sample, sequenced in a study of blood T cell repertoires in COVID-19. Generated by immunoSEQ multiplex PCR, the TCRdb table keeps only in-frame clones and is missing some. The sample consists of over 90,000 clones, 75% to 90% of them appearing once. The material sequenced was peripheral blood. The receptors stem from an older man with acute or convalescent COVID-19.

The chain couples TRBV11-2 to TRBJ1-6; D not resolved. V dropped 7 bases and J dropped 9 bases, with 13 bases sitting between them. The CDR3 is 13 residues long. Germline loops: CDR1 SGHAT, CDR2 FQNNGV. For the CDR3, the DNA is TGTGCCAGCATCCTTGAGCCTGTTTCACCCCTCCACTTT. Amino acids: CASILEPVSPLHF.

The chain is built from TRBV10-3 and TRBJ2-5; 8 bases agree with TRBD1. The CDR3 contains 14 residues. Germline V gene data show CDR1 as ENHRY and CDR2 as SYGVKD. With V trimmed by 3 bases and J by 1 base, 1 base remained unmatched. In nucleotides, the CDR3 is TGTGCCATCAGTGAAGGGACAGGCCAAGAGACCCAGTACTTC. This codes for CAISEGTGQETQYF.

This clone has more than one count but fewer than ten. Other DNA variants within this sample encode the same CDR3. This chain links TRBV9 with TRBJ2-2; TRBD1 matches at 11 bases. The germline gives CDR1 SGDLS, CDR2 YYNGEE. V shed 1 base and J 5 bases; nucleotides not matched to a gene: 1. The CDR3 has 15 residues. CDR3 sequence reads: CASSVRDRGTGELFF. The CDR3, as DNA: TGTGCCAGCAGCGTACGGGACAGGGGGACCGGGGAGCTGTTTTTT. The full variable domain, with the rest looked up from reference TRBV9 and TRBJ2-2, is DSGVTQTPKHLITATGQRVTLRCSPRSGDLSVYWYQQSLDQGLQFLIQYYNGEERAKGNILERFSAQQFPDLHSELNLSSLELGDSALYFCASSVRDRGTGELFFGEGSRLTVL.